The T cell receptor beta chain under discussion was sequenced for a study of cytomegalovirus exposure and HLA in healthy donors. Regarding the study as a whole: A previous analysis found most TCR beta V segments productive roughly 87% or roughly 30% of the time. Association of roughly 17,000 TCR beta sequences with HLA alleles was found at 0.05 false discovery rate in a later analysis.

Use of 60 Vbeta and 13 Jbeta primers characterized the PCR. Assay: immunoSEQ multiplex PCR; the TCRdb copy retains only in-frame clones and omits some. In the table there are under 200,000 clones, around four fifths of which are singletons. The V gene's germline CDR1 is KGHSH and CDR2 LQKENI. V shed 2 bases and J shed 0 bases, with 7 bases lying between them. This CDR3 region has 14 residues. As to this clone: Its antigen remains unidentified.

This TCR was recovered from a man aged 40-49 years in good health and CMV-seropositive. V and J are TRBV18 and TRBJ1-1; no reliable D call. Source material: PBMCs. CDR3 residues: CASSPIHLNTEAFF. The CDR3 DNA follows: TGTGCCAGCTCACCAATACATTTGAACACTGAAGCTTTCTTT. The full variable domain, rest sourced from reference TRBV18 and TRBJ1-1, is NAGVMQNPRHLVRRRGQEARLRCSPMKGHSHVYWYRQLPEEGLKFMVYLQKENIIDESGMPKERFSAEFPKEGPSILRIQQVVRGDSAAYFCASSPIHLNTEAFFGQGTRLTVV.